This passage covers 32 T cell receptor beta chains from one sample sequenced in a study of shared clonotypes between healthy human individuals. Using immunoSEQ multiplex PCR, the repertoire was profiled, and TCRdb retains in-frame clones only, with some absent. The sample holds around 600,000 clones; approximately 96% are singletons and the top ten take over 0.09%. Naive CD8 populations comprised CD45RO-negative cells positively selected for CCR7, excluding terminally differentiated effector memory CD45RA+ cells. The sample comprised naive CD8+ T cells sorted from blood. Receptors were obtained from a woman under 40 in good health.

The chain uses TRBV28 and TRBJ1-2, with 7 bases aligning to TRBD1. The germline CDR1 and CDR2 sequences are MDHEN and SYDVKM. V trimming: 4 bases; J trimming: 7 bases; junction bases outside the gene matches: 12. The CDR3 extends over 15 amino acids. CDR3 sequence reads: CASSSRQGSPLGYTF. The CDR3 DNA reads TGTGCCAGCAGTTCAAGACAGGGAAGCCCTCTTGGCTACACCTTC.

The chain carries TRBV4-1 and TRBJ2-3, with 8 bases that match TRBD2. V was pared by 1 base and J by 0 bases, with 9 bases of the junction left unmatched. The CDR3 totals 18 residues. Germline V CDR1 and CDR2: MGHRA, YSYEKL. The CDR3 region has the DNA TGCGCCAGCAGCCAAGTGGAATGGGCGGGAGGTAGCACAGATACGCAGTATTTT. Translated, it gives CASSQVEWAGGSTDTQYF.

J is TRBJ1-1 and V is TRBV10-2, with D tentatively TRBD1 (5 bases). Germline V lookup: CDR1 WSHSY, CDR2 SAAADI. The V end was cut by 6 bases, the J end by 4 bases, with 9 bases between. CDR3 length equals 12 residues. The CDR3, as DNA: TGCGCCAGCAGGTGGGGGGGCACTGAAGCTTTCTTT. Amino acids: CASRWGGTEAFF.

The genes are TRBV4-1 and TRBJ1-2; perhaps TRBD1 as D (5 bases). Germline CDR1 reads MGHRA; CDR2 reads YSYEKL. This CDR3 comprises 16 residues. Deletions cut 0 bases from V and 4 bases from J, with 15 bases between. CDR3 nucleotides: TGCGCCAGCAGCCAAGATCAGAGGACGGGACCCTATGGCTACACCTTC. Its protein is CASSQDQRTGPYGYTF.

V is TRBV5-6 and J is TRBJ2-1; no reliable D call. CDR1 is SGHDT and CDR2 is YYEEEE in the germline V gene. V lost 1 base, J lost 0 bases, and 14 bases lay in between. CDR3 length equals 17 residues. CDR3 nucleotide sequence: TGTGCCAGCAGCTTGTGGGTCGGATTGAGCTCCTACAATGAGCAGTTCTTC. It yields the protein CASSLWVGLSSYNEQFF.

V usage is TRBV11-2 and J usage is TRBJ2-5; 7 bases fit TRBD2. V shed 0 bases and J 5 bases; nucleotides not matched to a gene: 15. CDR3 length: 18 amino acids. Looked up from germline, CDR1 is SGHAT and CDR2 is FQNNGV. The CDR3 DNA sequence: TGTGCCAGCAGCTTAGAACTGGGGCAGGGAGGGTATTCGGAGACCCAGTACTTC. The encoded protein is CASSLELGQGGYSETQYF.

This chain connects TRBV7-8 to TRBJ1-1; maybe TRBD1 (5 bases). There are 17 residues in the CDR3. The V gene lost 2 bases and the J gene lost 0 bases, with 16 bases spanning the gap. Per germline, CDR1 SGHVS and CDR2 FQNEAQ. This chain's CDR3 is CASSLTARDIMNTEAFF. The CDR3 DNA reads as TGTGCCAGCAGCTTAACCGCCAGGGATATCATGAACACTGAAGCTTTCTTT.

The chain links TRBV6-1 to TRBJ1-3, with 10 bases lining up with TRBD1. The V gene's germline CDR1 is MNHNS and CDR2 SASEGT. V was pared by 6 bases and J by 0 bases, with 2 bases of the junction left unmatched. The CDR3 is made up of 15 amino acids. CDR3 protein: CASRTGGFSGNTIYF. DNA for the CDR3: TGTGCCAGCAGGACAGGGGGCTTCTCTGGAAACACCATATATTTT.

The CDR3 loop reads CASSKVYERVNGYDEQFF. The CDR3 coding sequence is TGTGCCAGCAGCAAAGTTTATGAGCGGGTAAACGGCTACGATGAGCAGTTCTTC. The V gene is TRBV21-1, the J gene TRBJ2-1; the D call of TRBD2 is as the table states it, not checked on the DNA. TRBV21-1 is a pseudogene locus. The CDR3 extends over 18 amino acids.

This clone came up once. The chain links TRBV6-5 to TRBJ1-4; D is unresolved. The V and J ends lost 0 bases and 8 bases respectively, with 10 bases between them. This CDR3 has 14 residues. Germline V gives CDR1 MNHEY, CDR2 SVGAGI. Here the CDR3 reads CASSYSEGLEKLFF. The CDR3 DNA reads as TGTGCCAGCAGTTACTCGGAGGGTTTGGAAAAACTGTTTTTT.

The chain carries TRBV7-2 and TRBJ2-1, with 15 positions matching TRBD2. Germline V CDR1 and CDR2: SGHTA, FQGNSA. CDR3 length equals 19 residues. With V trimmed by 5 bases and J by 0 bases, 8 bases remained unmatched. CDR3 sequence reads: CASSQGTSGRSSSYNEQFF. Here the CDR3 DNA reads TGTGCCAGCAGCCAAGGGACTAGCGGGAGGTCGAGCTCCTACAATGAGCAGTTCTTC.

About this clone: The junction differs from germline at one of its ends, possibly a read error. The chain employs TRBV19 and TRBJ2-7; weak D call: TRBD2 (6 bases). CDR3 length: 14 residues. CDR1 LNHDA and CDR2 SQIVND come from the germline V gene (reference sequence). DNA for the CDR3: TGTGCCAGTAGTATTGACGGGAGCTCCCACGAGCAGTACTTC. This gives the protein CASSIDGSSHEQYF.

Remarks on this clone: This CDR3 is also generated by other DNA sequences in the sample. The chain is built from TRBV11-2 and TRBJ2-7; D is tentatively TRBD1 or TRBD2 (5 bases each). Germline V gene sequence: CDR1 SGHAT, CDR2 FQNNGV. Trimming took off 5 bases at V and 3 bases at J, with 11 bases between the two ends. The CDR3 totals 13 residues. Here the CDR3 reads CASSRDPLYEQYF. For the CDR3, the DNA is TGTGCCAGCAGCCGGGACCCACTCTACGAGCAGTACTTC.

The V gene is TRBV2, the J gene TRBJ2-7; no definite D call. Germline V gene lookup returns CDR1 SNHLY and CDR2 FYNNEI. Between the trimmed V and J ends, which lost 4 bases and 5 bases, there was a span of 12 bases. The CDR3 runs to 13 residues. CDR3 amino acids: CASSALGINEQYF. The CDR3 bases are TGTGCCAGCAGTGCTTTGGGCATCAACGAGCAGTACTTC.

The chain has TRBV15 and TRBJ2-7, with D perhaps matching TRBD2 (5 bases). Germline V gene sequence: CDR1 LNHNV, CDR2 YYDKDF (reference sequence). The CDR3 covers 14 residues. V lost 5 bases to trimming and J lost 4 bases, with 15 bases between them. This chain's CDR3 is CATSGVGSTYEQYF. Here the CDR3 DNA reads TGTGCCACCAGCGGGGTAGGGAGCACTTACGAGCAGTACTTC.

V usage is TRBV19 and J usage is TRBJ2-7, with a possible D match to TRBD1 (6 bases). The V gene lost 1 base and the J gene lost 4 bases, with 17 bases spanning the gap. The length of the CDR3 is 16 residues. The V gene's germline CDR1 is LNHDA and CDR2 SQIVND (reference sequence). The CDR3 DNA is TGTGCCAGTAGTATAGTGGGGGCCAGCGCCCTTTACGAGCAGTACTTC. Its translation: CASSIVGASALYEQYF.

The gene calls are TRBV9 and TRBJ1-3; D gene uncertain. The V gene lost 3 bases and the J gene lost 0 bases, with 7 bases spanning the gap. This CDR3 has 14 amino acids. Germline V gene sequence: CDR1 SGDLS, CDR2 YYNGEE. CDR3 in DNA: TGTGCCAGCAGCGCTTGGGGCTCTGGAAACACCATATATTTT. This translates into CASSAWGSGNTIYF.

This sequence joins TRBV5-4 and TRBJ2-1; TRBD1 matches 10 bases. Germline CDR1 and CDR2: SGHNT and YYREEE (reference sequence). The ends lost 7 bases at V and 6 bases at J; junction bases unmatched: 1. CDR3 length: 12 amino acids. This chain's CDR3 is CASRDRGNEQFF. CDR3 nucleotides: TGTGCCAGCCGGGACAGGGGCAATGAGCAGTTCTTC.

This clone came up once. V is TRBV6-5 and J is TRBJ1-5; 9 nucleotides align to TRBD1. Germline CDR1 reads MNHEY; CDR2 reads SVGAGI. This CDR3 is 13 amino acids long. Losses at the gene ends were 6 bases for V and 8 bases for J; bases not matched to a gene: 5. CDR3 amino acids: CASRTGGDEPQHF. CDR3 in DNA: TGTGCCAGCAGGACAGGGGGTGACGAGCCCCAGCATTTT.

The rearrangement uses TRBV15 and TRBJ1-1; the match to TRBD1 covers 7 bases. Germline V lookup: CDR1 LNHNV, CDR2 YYDKDF (reference sequence). The CDR3 loop spans 14 amino acids. The V and J ends lost 7 bases and 7 bases, in that order; junction bases with no gene match: 12. The chain's CDR3 is CATTEGRGQGEAFF. CDR3 in DNA: TGTGCCACCACCGAAGGAAGGGGGCAGGGTGAAGCTTTCTTT.

This chain links TRBV5-1 with TRBJ2-3; the match to TRBD2 covers 8 bases. V lost 0 bases and J lost 0; bases outside the gene matches: 6. CDR1 and CDR2 from the germline V gene are SGHRS and YFSETQ. There are 17 residues in the CDR3. The CDR3 spells CASSLAGGRTSTDTQYF. The CDR3 DNA sequence: TGCGCCAGCAGCTTGGCGGGCGGGAGGACGAGCACAGATACGCAGTATTTT.

The CDR3 sequence: CASSPRFPGELFF. Written as DNA, the CDR3 is TGTGCCAGCAGCCCCCGCTTCCCCGGGGAGCTGTTTTTT. The rearrangement links TRBV9 to TRBJ2-2; the D is unclear. Trimming left V 4 bases short and J 6 bases short, with 10 bases between. The CDR3 runs 13 residues. The germline V gene has CDR1 SGDLS and CDR2 YYNGEE.

V usage is TRBV27 and J usage is TRBJ1-1; TRBD1 might be the D (6 bases). CDR1 MNHEY and CDR2 SMNVEV come from the germline V gene (reference sequence). V was clipped by 7 bases and J by 6 bases, with 18 bases between them. The length of the CDR3 is 14 residues. The CDR3 here is CASIPGLGAAEAFF. The CDR3 nucleotides are TGTGCCAGCATCCCTGGGCTGGGGGCTGCTGAAGCTTTCTTT.

CDR3 region: CASSVDGNSYEQYF. CDR3 in DNA: TGTGCCAGCAGCGTAGACGGGAACTCCTACGAGCAGTACTTC. The rearrangement uses TRBV9 and TRBJ2-7, with a possible D match to TRBD2 (5 bases). The V end lost 0 bases, the J end lost 0 bases, and 7 bases lay between the germline ends. The length of the CDR3 is 14 residues. CDR1 and CDR2 from the germline V gene are SGDLS and YYNGEE.

CDR3 DNA sequence: TGTGCCAGCTGCACAGGGACGGGCTATGGCTACACCTTC. This encodes CASCTGTGYGYTF. The V and J genes are TRBV6-5 and TRBJ1-2, with D possibly TRBD1 on 6 matching bases. From germline, CDR1 is MNHEY and CDR2 SVGAGI. Trimming pared 8 bases from V and 4 bases from J, leaving 14 bases between. The CDR3 spans 13 residues.

This chain joins TRBV15 and TRBJ1-5; D remains unclear. Germline-derived CDR1 and CDR2 are LNHNV and YYDKDF (reference sequence). The CDR3 runs 15 residues. The germline V and J ends were trimmed by 3 bases and 0 bases, with 9 bases remaining between them. The CDR3 region has the DNA TGTGCCACCAGCAGTGGGCAGGTTAGCAATCAGCCCCAGCATTTT. This encodes CATSSGQVSNQPQHF.

The chain combines TRBV11-3 with TRBJ2-7; 11 bases align to TRBD2. The CDR3 is made up of 16 amino acids. Trimming took 6 bases from V and 5 from J; bases not matched to a gene: 12. CDR1 and CDR2 (germline): SGHNT, YENEEA. The CDR3 DNA sequence: TGTGCCAGCAGTCGGGGACTAGCGGAGTTCGGCAACGAGCAGTACTTC. Translation: CASSRGLAEFGNEQYF. Together with reference TRBV11-3 and TRBJ2-7, the CDR3 gives the full variable domain: EAGVVQSPRYKIIEKKQPVAFWCNPISGHNTLYWYLQNLGQGPELLIRYENEEAVDDSQLPKDRFSAERLKGVDSTLKIQPAELGDSAVYLCASSRGLAEFGNEQYFGPGTRLTVT.

V gene TRBV5-1 combines with J gene TRBJ2-7; 7 nucleotides align to TRBD1. V dropped 7 bases and J dropped 0; count of bases not matched to a gene: 7. From germline, CDR1 is SGHRS and CDR2 YFSETQ. CDR3 length: 14 residues. Written as DNA, the CDR3 is TGCGCCAGCCATTCTGGGACAGACTCCTACGAGCAGTACTTC. Its translation: CASHSGTDSYEQYF.

V usage is TRBV7-9 and J usage is TRBJ1-1; 9 nucleotides match TRBD1. V shed 4 bases and J 5 bases; nucleotides not matched to a gene: 5. The CDR3 length is 14 residues. Germline CDR1 reads SEHNR; CDR2 reads FQNEAQ (reference sequence). The CDR3 here is CASSSGTGLTEAFF. DNA of the CDR3: TGTGCCAGCAGCTCTGGGACAGGGTTGACTGAAGCTTTCTTT.

The CDR3 loop reads CASSQDPSTGEKLFF. CDR3 bases: TGCGCCAGCAGCCAAGACCCCTCTACGGGTGAAAAACTGTTTTTT. The V gene is TRBV4-1, the J gene TRBJ1-4; D unclear. Trimming cost V 0 bases and J 7 bases, with 12 bases left between them. The CDR3 spans 15 residues. Germline loops: CDR1 MGHRA, CDR2 YSYEKL.

This rearrangement joins TRBV6-6 to TRBJ2-1, with TRBD2 identical over 12 bases. V was pared by 0 bases and J by 5 bases, with 2 bases of the junction left unmatched. This CDR3 spans 16 amino acids. The germline gives CDR1 MNHNY, CDR2 SVGAGI (reference sequence). The CDR3 region has the DNA TGTGCCAGCAGTTACTCTCGGACTAGCGGGAACAATGAGCAGTTCTTC. It codes for CASSYSRTSGNNEQFF.

V usage is TRBV28 and J usage is TRBJ1-3; no reliable D call. CDR1 and CDR2 (germline): MDHEN, SYDVKM. The CDR3 totals 16 residues. V gave up 1 base and J gave up 2 bases, with 12 bases separating them. CDR3 residues: CASSLFLGRTGNTIYF. The CDR3 DNA is TGTGCCAGCAGTTTATTCCTTGGCAGGACTGGAAACACCATATATTTT. The full variable domain, completed using reference TRBV28 and TRBJ1-3, is DVKVTQSSRYLVKRTGEKVFLECVQDMDHENMFWYRQDPGLGLRLIYFSYDVKMKEKGDIPEGYSVSREKKERFSLILESASTNQTSMYLCASSLFLGRTGNTIYFGEGSWLTVV.